Listed here are 20 T cell receptor beta chains from one sample, sequenced in a study of prognosis after radiotherapy for stage I lung cancer. Genomic DNA was the source, and TCR beta CDR3 was amplified from it by two-round multiplex PCR. Primers specific to each TRBV and TRBJ gene were used in first-round PCR. TCRdb redid the calling of the multiplex PCR reads with MiXCR, one entry per CDR3 protein. The table lists about 14,000 distinct CDR3 sequences, 28% of them singletons. Specimen: PBMCs, collected before or after stereotactic body radiation therapy (not recorded which). Receptor source: a donor over 45 with non-small cell lung cancer.

J is TRBJ2-5 and V is TRBV7-9, with D possibly being TRBD2 (6 bases). CDR1 is SEHNR, CDR2 FQNEAQ, per germline (reference sequence). V lost 5 bases to trimming and J lost 4 bases, with 17 bases between them. The CDR3 totals 15 residues. The CDR3 coding sequence is TGTGCCAGCAGCCCCCGAACTAGCAGTCGAGAGACCCAGTACTTC. Protein: CASSPRTSSRETQYF.

By sample fraction, this clonotype is medium-sized (0.01 to 0.1%). The chain joins TRBV27 to TRBJ2-1; 10 positions agree with TRBD2. J was trimmed by 4 bases and V by 5 bases; bases with no gene match: 5. The CDR3 spans 15 residues. Germline CDR1 is MNHEY and CDR2 is SMNVEV (reference sequence). The CDR3 protein is CASSTLAGGYNEQFF. The CDR3 nucleotides read TGTGCCAGCAGTACCTTAGCGGGGGGATACAATGAGCAGTTCTTC.

This clonotype was observed at least ten times. The V gene is TRBV19, the J gene TRBJ2-3, with 7 positions matching TRBD1. V trimming: 6 bases; J trimming: 5 bases; junction bases outside the gene matches: 5. Germline V CDR1 and CDR2: LNHDA, SQIVND (reference sequence). The CDR3 contains 13 residues. The CDR3 loop reads CASRWAGGDTQYF. For the CDR3, the DNA is TGTGCCAGTAGGTGGGCAGGGGGAGATACGCAGTATTTT.

This clonotype is labeled as medium-sized. This chain connects TRBV6-1 to TRBJ2-7; D tentatively reads TRBD1 or TRBD2 (5 bases each). Germline assignment: CDR1 MNHNS and CDR2 SASEGT. Trimming pared 5 bases from V and 7 bases from J, leaving 15 bases between. The CDR3 consists of 13 residues. The CDR3 bases are TGTGCCAGCAGTAGAGGGACGTTTCAAGAGCAGTACTTC. Amino acids: CASSRGTFQEQYF.

V usage is TRBV12-3 or TRBV12-4 and J usage is TRBJ1-2; 9 nucleotides line up with TRBD1. V was clipped by 5 bases and J by 3 bases; unmatched bases: 4. The CDR3 sequence is 14 residues long. The CDR3, as DNA: TGTGCCAGCAGTAGAGACAGGGGGGACTATGGCTACACCTTC. This gives the protein CASSRDRGDYGYTF.

In its sample, this clonotype ranks as medium-sized. J is TRBJ2-1 and V is TRBV6-2 or TRBV6-3; 10 bases align to TRBD2. The CDR3 loop spans 14 amino acids. V trimming: 6 bases; J trimming: 9 bases; junction bases outside the gene matches: 8. Per the germline V gene, CDR1 is MNHEY and CDR2 is SVGEGT. CDR3 sequence: CASREREGSTEQFF. The CDR3 coding sequence is TGTGCCAGCAGGGAGCGGGAGGGTTCCACTGAGCAGTTCTTC.

In its sample, this clonotype was seen many times. This chain uses TRBV11-3 with TRBJ2-7; tentatively, D is TRBD1 or TRBD2 (5 bases each). Trimming cost V 5 bases and J 1 base, with 9 bases left between them. The CDR3 loop spans 13 amino acids. CDR1 is SGHNT and CDR2 is YENEEA in the germline V gene. CDR3 loop: CASSIGASYEQYF. In DNA form, the CDR3 reads TGTGCCAGCAGCATCGGGGCTTCCTACGAGCAGTACTTC.

This clonotype was seen many times. V gene TRBV19 combines with J gene TRBJ1-4; TRBD1 aligns across 12 bases. J lost 2 bases, V lost 6 bases, and 7 bases had no gene match. The CDR3 has 17 residues. Germline V CDR1 and CDR2: LNHDA, SQIVND (reference sequence). The CDR3 loop reads CASRTGTGGATNEKLFF. CDR3 coding DNA: TGTGCCAGTAGGACCGGGACAGGGGGCGCGACTAATGAAAAACTGTTTTTT.

This clonotype was picked up many times. This chain links TRBV25-1 with TRBJ1-2; the D gene is possibly TRBD1 (6 bases). V was cut by 4 bases and J by 4 bases, with 16 bases left in between. The CDR3 totals 15 residues. Per germline, CDR1 MGHDK and CDR2 SYGVNS. This CDR3 is CASSGMGGRSYGYTF. The CDR3 nucleotides read TGTGCCAGCAGTGGAATGGGGGGGCGGAGCTATGGCTACACCTTC.

The CDR3 DNA is TGTGCCAGCAGCCTACCGGGATTGACGGGCGAGCAGTACTTC. This sequence encodes CASSLPGLTGEQYF. This sequence joins TRBV6-1 and TRBJ2-5, with a weak D call TRBD2 (5 bases). The closer fit of TRBJ2-7 to the DNA end suggests the J call may be wrong. Germline V gives CDR1 MNHNS, CDR2 SASEGT. The CDR3 is 14 residues long.

This clonotype was seen many times. The CDR3 loop is CAISWGGLRRYEQYF. For the CDR3, the DNA is TGTGCCATCAGCTGGGGGGGACTAAGAAGGTACGAGCAGTACTTC. V and J are TRBV10-3 and TRBJ2-7, with 7 bases that match TRBD2. The CDR3 runs to 15 residues. The V segment lost 6 bases and the J segment 4 bases; nucleotides outside the gene matches: 12. Germline V gene data show CDR1 as ENHRY and CDR2 as SYGVKD.

In this sample, this clonotype turned up many times. The rearrangement joins TRBV5-5 to TRBJ2-1, with 13 bases that match TRBD2. J lost 3 bases, V lost 2 bases, and 5 bases had no gene match. The CDR3 has 17 amino acids. Germline CDR1 and CDR2: SGHKS and YYEKEE (reference sequence). The chain's CDR3 is CASSFNGLAGVYNEQFF. The CDR3 bases are TGTGCCAGCAGCTTCAATGGACTAGCGGGAGTCTACAATGAGCAGTTCTTC. Drawing the rest from reference TRBV5-5 and TRBJ2-1, the complete variable domain is DAGVTQSPTHLIKTRGQQVTLRCSPISGHKSVSWYQQVLGQGPQFIFQYYEKEERGRGNFPDRFSARQFPNYSSELNVNALLLGDSALYLCASSFNGLAGVYNEQFFGPGTRLTVL.

This clonotype is medium-sized. The CDR3 coding sequence is TGTGCCTGGAGTAAGGGGGGTGGCTACACCTTC. Translated, it gives CAWSKGGGYTF. The chain recombines TRBV30 with TRBJ1-2; a possible D gene is TRBD1 (6 bases). Deletions cut 2 bases from V and 7 bases from J, with 8 bases between. Per germline, CDR1 GTSNPN and CDR2 SVGIG (reference sequence). CDR3 length: 11 amino acids. The full variable domain, rest sourced from reference TRBV30 and TRBJ1-2, is SQTIHQWPATLVQPVGSPLSLECTVEGTSNPNLYWYRQAAGRGLQLLFYSVGIGQISSEVPQNLSASRPQDRQFILSSKKLLLSDSGFYLCAWSKGGGYTFGSGTRLTVV.

With respect to this clonotype: Possible read error: a much larger clone is one base away. This chain uses TRBV20-1 with TRBJ1-4; maybe TRBD1 (6 bases). CDR3 length equals 14 residues. V was clipped by 5 bases and J by 4 bases, with 14 bases between them. CDR1 is DFQATT and CDR2 is SNEGSKA in the germline V gene (reference sequence). The CDR3 region has the DNA TGCAGTGCTGCTAAGGGACATTTTAATGAAAAACTGTTTTTT. Its protein product is CSAAKGHFNEKLFF.

At least ten counts were recorded for this clonotype. This chain uses TRBV24-1 with TRBJ2-2; 8 bases fit TRBD1. The CDR3 has 19 residues. Germline V CDR1 and CDR2: KGHDR, SFDVKD. V was pared by 3 bases and J by 0 bases, with 11 bases of the junction left unmatched. CDR3 amino acids: CATSDLGTGGTSNTGELFF. In DNA form, the CDR3 reads TGTGCCACCAGTGATCTAGGAACAGGGGGAACCTCGAACACCGGGGAGCTGTTTTTT.

Comments on this clonotype: With a far larger clone one base away, a read error is the likely cause. V gene TRBV7-3 combines with J gene TRBJ2-2, with D maybe TRBD1 (6 bases). Germline assignment: CDR1 SGHTA and CDR2 FQGTGA. V was clipped by 7 bases and J by 3 bases, with 15 bases between them. The CDR3 spans 15 residues. CDR3 sequence: CASKGYRADTGELFF. The CDR3 DNA reads as TGTGCCAGCAAGGGTTACAGGGCAGACACCGGGGAGCTGTTTTTT. Full variable domain (remainder filled in from reference TRBV7-3 and TRBJ2-2): GAGVSQTPSNKVTEKGKYVELRCDPISGHTALYWYRQSLGQGPEFLIYFQGTGAADDSGLPNDRFFAVRPEGSVSTLKIQRTERGDSAVYLCASKGYRADTGELFFGEGSRLTVL.

By share of the sample, this clonotype is medium-sized. The chain is built from TRBV11-2 and TRBJ2-2; 9 bases are shared with TRBD1. Germline CDR1 is SGHAT and CDR2 is FQNNGV. This CDR3 has 16 amino acids. Unmatched junction bases numbered 7, after V lost 4 bases and J lost 4 bases. The CDR3 bases are TGTGCCAGCAGCTACTTACACAGGGGGCGCACCGGGGAGCTGTTTTTT. It translates to CASSYLHRGRTGELFF. Looking up the rest from reference TRBV11-2 and TRBJ2-2 gives the full variable domain: EAGVAQSPRYKIIEKRQSVAFWCNPISGHATLYWYQQILGQGPKLLIQFQNNGVVDDSQLPKDRFSAERLKGVDSTLKIQPAKLEDSAVYLCASSYLHRGRTGELFFGEGSRLTVL.

This clonotype came up once. A read error may explain this, as a much larger clone is one base away. The chain employs TRBV20-1 and TRBJ1-4, with D tentatively TRBD1 (5 bases). Germline V gives CDR1 DFQATT, CDR2 SNEGSKA (reference sequence). The length of the CDR3 is 12 residues. The germline V and J ends were trimmed by 6 bases and 13 bases, with 18 bases remaining between them. The CDR3, as DNA: TGCAGTGCCCTGACATGGGGCGAGACACTGTTTTTT. This encodes CSALTWGETLFF.

Many counts were recorded for this clonotype. The rearrangement links TRBV27 to TRBJ2-5, with TRBD1 identical over 9 bases. V shed 6 bases, J shed 4 bases, and the junction held 6 bases outside the gene matches. The CDR3 length is 14 residues. Germline CDR1 is MNHEY and CDR2 is SMNVEV (reference sequence). As DNA, the CDR3 is TGTGCCAGCAGACCGGGGACAGGGAGAGAGACCCAGTACTTC. Amino acids: CASRPGTGRETQYF.

This clonotype was recorded many times. The chain carries TRBV6-2 or TRBV6-3 and TRBJ2-3, with 8 bases that match TRBD1. This CDR3 has 16 amino acids. The V gene end was trimmed by 1 base and the J gene end by 2 bases; junction bases not matched to a gene: 5. Germline V gene sequence: CDR1 MNHEY, CDR2 SVGEGT. The DNA of the CDR3 is TGTGCCAGCAGTTACTTTGGACAGGGAAACACAGATACGCAGTATTTT. It encodes CASSYFGQGNTDTQYF.